The 27 T cell receptor beta chains below come from one sample, sequenced in a study of blood T cell repertoires in COVID-19. The method was immunoSEQ multiplex PCR; TCRdb's version includes in-frame clones alone and lacks a portion of them. The sample records over 60,000 clones, over 80% being singletons. The sequenced material came from peripheral blood. The receptors stem from a woman of 80 years or more with acute or convalescent COVID-19.

The chain joins TRBV24-1 to TRBJ2-1; 7 nucleotides line up with TRBD2. The germline gives CDR1 KGHDR, CDR2 SFDVKD. V was pared by 1 base and J by 0 bases, with 2 bases of the junction left unmatched. This CDR3 is 16 amino acids long. CDR3 bases: TGTGCCACCAGTGATTTTGCTAGCGGCTCCTACAATGAGCAGTTCTTC. Its protein product is CATSDFASGSYNEQFF.

The gene calls are TRBV12-3 or TRBV12-4 and TRBJ1-1; possibly TRBD1 for D (5 bases). CDR3 length: 12 amino acids. V was cut by 6 bases and J by 1 base, with 6 bases left in between. CDR3 region: CASRGRNTEAFF. The CDR3, as DNA: TGTGCCAGCAGGGGGCGGAACACTGAAGCTTTCTTT.

This clone has more than one count but fewer than ten. The DNA for the CDR3 is TGTGCCAGCGGGGCCCGGGAGGGGGCACAGCCCCAGCATTTT. Translation: CASGAREGAQPQHF. The chain uses TRBV21-1 and TRBJ1-5. TRBV21-1 is a pseudogene segment. The CDR3 contains 14 residues.

The chain uses TRBV7-6 and TRBJ2-7, with 8 positions matching TRBD1. This CDR3 is 13 amino acids long. Germline values: CDR1 SGHVS, CDR2 FNYEAQ. Trimming cost V 5 bases and J 6 bases; bases outside gene matches: 6. CDR3: CASSHDRGGEQYF. DNA of the CDR3: TGTGCCAGCAGCCACGACAGGGGAGGCGAGCAGTACTTC. The complete variable domain, with remaining parts taken from reference TRBV7-6 and TRBJ2-7, reads GAGVSQSPRYKVTKRGQDVALRCDPISGHVSLYWYRQALGQGPEFLTYFNYEAQQDKSGLPNDRFSAERPEGSISTLTIQRTEQRDSAMYRCASSHDRGGEQYFGPGTRLTVT.

This clone occurred a few times. This rearrangement joins TRBV25-1 to TRBJ2-2; D is perhaps TRBD2 (6 bases). The germline gives CDR1 MGHDK, CDR2 SYGVNS. V was clipped by 4 bases and J by 0 bases, with 9 bases between them. The CDR3 has 15 amino acids. CDR3 loop: CASSVGTANTGELFF. The CDR3, as DNA: TGTGCCAGCAGTGTAGGGACTGCGAACACCGGGGAGCTGTTTTTT.

The chain uses TRBV7-9 and TRBJ2-3; D is perhaps TRBD1 (5 bases). The ends were cut back, 8 bases at V and 0 bases at J, with 12 bases in the middle. This CDR3 contains 14 residues. The V gene's germline CDR1 is SEHNR and CDR2 FQNEAQ (reference sequence). The CDR3 region has the DNA TGTGCCAGCCCTGGGCAGGGAAGCACAGATACGCAGTATTTT. Translation: CASPGQGSTDTQYF.

V gene TRBV11-3 combines with J gene TRBJ2-1; 12 bases align to TRBD2. With 0 bases clipped from V and 9 bases from J, the junction kept 6 bases outside the gene matches. The CDR3 is 16 residues long. The germline CDR1 and CDR2 sequences are SGHNT and YENEEA. CDR3 amino acids: CASSLELAGGPVEQFF. CDR3 bases: TGTGCCAGCAGCTTAGAGCTAGCGGGAGGGCCTGTTGAGCAGTTCTTC.

This clone has only a few counts. This chain connects TRBV12-5 to TRBJ2-7; tentative D call: TRBD2 (6 bases). CDR3 length equals 14 residues. V gave up 6 bases and J gave up 0 bases, with 12 bases separating them. Germline CDR1 is LGHNT and CDR2 is FRNRAP. The CDR3 loop is CASGPGDHSYEQYF. As DNA, the CDR3 is TGTGCTAGTGGCCCGGGGGACCACTCCTACGAGCAGTACTTC.

The chain joins TRBV7-2 to TRBJ2-5, with a tentative D call TRBD2 (5 bases). Germline V gene sequence: CDR1 SGHTA, CDR2 FQGNSA. The germline V and J ends were trimmed by 2 bases and 2 bases, with 12 bases remaining between them. The CDR3 sequence is 15 residues long. The CDR3 nucleotides are TGTGCCAGCAGCTTAAACTCGGGGTTACAAGAGACCCAGTACTTC. Its protein product is CASSLNSGLQETQYF. The complete variable domain, with remaining parts taken from reference TRBV7-2 and TRBJ2-5, reads GAGVSQSPSNKVTEKGKDVELRCDPISGHTALYWYRQSLGQGLEFLIYFQGNSAPDKSGLPSDRFSAERTGGSVSTLTIQRTQQEDSAVYLCASSLNSGLQETQYFGPGTRLLVL.

V is TRBV7-9 and J is TRBJ1-1; 7 bases are a match to TRBD1. V lost 4 bases, J lost 8 bases, and 1 base stayed unmatched. Germline CDR1 and CDR2: SEHNR and FQNEAQ (reference sequence). CDR3 size: 11 residues. This chain's CDR3 is CASSSDREAFF. The CDR3 DNA sequence: TGTGCCAGCAGCTCGGACAGGGAAGCTTTCTTT. Looking up the rest from reference TRBV7-9 and TRBJ1-1 gives the full variable domain: DTGVSQNPRHKITKRGQNVTFRCDPISEHNRLYWYRQTLGQGPEFLTYFQNEAQLEKSRLLSDRFSAERPKGSFSTLEIQRTEQGDSAMYLCASSSDREAFFGQGTRLTVV.

The J gene is TRBJ2-1, the V gene TRBV5-6, with D possibly matching TRBD1 (6 bases). The CDR3 extends over 15 amino acids. Trimming stripped 2 bases from V and 4 bases from J, with 13 bases between. Germline CDR1 and CDR2: SGHDT and YYEEEE. CDR3 sequence: CASSLEGGRYNEQFF. CDR3 in DNA: TGTGCCAGCAGCTTAGAAGGGGGAAGATACAATGAGCAGTTCTTC.

This chain joins TRBV21-1 and TRBJ2-3; TRBD2 is the table's D call, not checked against the DNA. TRBV21-1 is assigned pseudogene status. The CDR3 consists of 19 residues. The CDR3 loop is CASSNLSSGPIPSTDTQYF. The CDR3 DNA reads TGTGCCAGCAGCAACCTGAGTAGCGGGCCTATTCCTAGCACAGATACGCAGTATTTT.

The rearrangement uses TRBV7-2 and TRBJ2-1; 8 bases are a match to TRBD2. The trim removed 1 base at V and 7 bases at J, leaving 9 bases unmatched. The germline V gene encodes CDR1 SGHTA and CDR2 FQGNSA. The length of the CDR3 is 16 residues. The CDR3 protein is CASSLVREGLLNEQFF. The CDR3 DNA reads as TGTGCCAGCAGCTTAGTTCGGGAGGGCCTTTTAAATGAGCAGTTCTTC.

The chain combines TRBV7-9 with TRBJ1-5; maybe TRBD1 (6 bases). This CDR3 has 16 residues. Trimming stripped 5 bases from V and 1 base from J, with 15 bases between. The germline V gene encodes CDR1 SEHNR and CDR2 FQNEAQ (reference sequence). CDR3 protein: CASSPPRGGSNQPQHF. CDR3 nucleotide sequence: TGTGCCAGCAGCCCCCCAAGGGGGGGGAGCAATCAGCCCCAGCATTTT.

This rearrangement joins TRBV6-6 to TRBJ2-1; 9 nucleotides agree with TRBD1. Germline V gene sequence: CDR1 MNHNY, CDR2 SVGAGI (reference sequence). The J segment lost 4 bases and the V segment lost 6 bases, leaving 10 bases of the junction unmatched. The CDR3 consists of 16 residues. CDR3 nucleotide sequence: TGTGCCAGCAGACGCGGGACAGGGATTACTTACAATGAGCAGTTCTTC. Translation: CASRRGTGITYNEQFF.

V and J are TRBV4-1 and TRBJ2-7; a possible D gene is TRBD1 (5 bases). Germline assignment: CDR1 MGHRA and CDR2 YSYEKL. Trimming pared 4 bases from V and 2 bases from J, leaving 21 bases between. The CDR3 runs to 17 residues. CDR3 amino acids: CASSLNQGPGFAYEQYF. The CDR3 DNA is TGCGCCAGCAGCCTAAACCAAGGACCAGGGTTCGCCTACGAGCAGTACTTC.

The chain joins TRBV4-1 to TRBJ2-3, with 8 bases identical to TRBD2. The V segment lost 4 bases and the J segment 3 bases; nucleotides outside the gene matches: 6. The germline CDR1 and CDR2 sequences are MGHRA and YSYEKL. The CDR3 is 15 residues long. The chain's CDR3 is CASSREGGRTDTQYF. Written as DNA, the CDR3 is TGCGCCAGCAGCCGCGAGGGCGGGAGGACAGATACGCAGTATTTT.

The gene calls are TRBV25-1 and TRBJ2-3, with TRBD1 matching 8 bases. Trimming took 6 bases from V and 4 from J; bases not matched to a gene: 9. From germline, CDR1 is MGHDK and CDR2 SYGVNS. The CDR3 totals 15 residues. CDR3 bases: TGTGCCAGCAGCGTTGGACAGGGTGGCCCAGATACGCAGTATTTT. This translates into CASSVGQGGPDTQYF.

This rearrangement joins TRBV10-3 to TRBJ2-7, with D tentatively TRBD1 (5 bases). With 6 bases removed from V and 0 bases from J, the gap between germline ends came to 9 bases. CDR1 and CDR2 from the germline V gene are ENHRY and SYGVKD. CDR3 length: 13 residues. CDR3 loop: CAISPDSSYEQYF. Here the CDR3 DNA reads TGTGCCATCAGCCCCGACAGCTCCTACGAGCAGTACTTC.

This clone was seen just once. The chain employs TRBV28 and TRBJ1-6; 7 nucleotides align to TRBD1. CDR1 MDHEN and CDR2 SYDVKM come from the germline V gene. This CDR3 spans 14 amino acids. With 5 bases clipped from V and 10 bases from J, the junction kept 8 bases outside the gene matches. CDR3 residues: CASSPRQGGSPLHF. CDR3 sequence (DNA): TGTGCCAGCAGTCCGCGACAGGGTGGCTCACCCCTCCACTTT.

This chain links TRBV11-1 with TRBJ2-5, with 7 bases matching TRBD1. Germline V CDR1 and CDR2: SGHAT, FQDESV (reference sequence). V shed 3 bases and J 7 bases; nucleotides not matched to a gene: 8. The CDR3 has 14 residues. CDR3 sequence reads: CASSFRDRTGTQYF. CDR3 sequence (DNA): TGTGCCAGCAGCTTCCGGGACCGGACAGGGACCCAGTACTTC. Using reference TRBV11-1 and TRBJ2-5 for the parts outside the CDR3, the full variable domain is EAEVAQSPRYKITEKSQAVAFWCDPISGHATLYWYRQILGQGPELLVQFQDESVVDDSQLPKDRFSAERLKGVDSTLKIQPAELGDSAMYLCASSFRDRTGTQYFGPGTRLLVL.

This clone came up once. The J gene is TRBJ1-1, the V gene TRBV10-3; D is undetermined. The CDR3 sequence is 14 residues long. The V gene lost 6 bases and the J gene lost 1 base, with 12 bases spanning the gap. The V gene's germline CDR1 is ENHRY and CDR2 SYGVKD. CDR3: CAISLPGKNTEAFF. CDR3 sequence (DNA): TGTGCCATCAGCCTCCCGGGGAAGAACACTGAAGCTTTCTTT.

The chain employs TRBV12-5 and TRBJ1-4, with 11 bases matching TRBD1. The V gene's germline CDR1 is LGHNT and CDR2 FRNRAP. With 2 bases clipped from V and 7 bases from J, the junction kept 6 bases outside the gene matches. The CDR3 has 16 residues. The CDR3 coding sequence is TGTGCTAGTGGTTTGAGGACAGGGGGCGCGAGTGAAAAACTGTTTTTT. It encodes CASGLRTGGASEKLFF.

The V gene is TRBV28, the J gene TRBJ2-7, with TRBD2 matching over 7 bases. The CDR3 sequence is 12 residues long. The germline CDR1 and CDR2 sequences are MDHEN and SYDVKM. The J segment lost 3 bases and the V segment lost 5 bases, leaving 1 base of the junction unmatched. CDR3 in amino acids: CASSRTSYEQYF. The CDR3 nucleotides are TGTGCCAGCAGTCGGACTAGCTACGAGCAGTACTTC.

The V gene is TRBV29-1, the J gene TRBJ1-3, with TRBD1 matching over 7 bases. Germline-derived CDR1 and CDR2 are SQVTM and ANQGSEA. CDR3 length: 16 amino acids. V shed 6 bases, J shed 0 bases, and the junction held 11 bases outside the gene matches. In DNA form, the CDR3 reads TGCAGCGTCCTCGGGGTGGACAGGTACTCTGGAAACACCATATATTTT. Its translation: CSVLGVDRYSGNTIYF.

CDR3 protein: CASSPSLAGVNEQFF. Here the CDR3 DNA reads TGTGCCAGCAGCCCCAGTCTAGCGGGGGTGAATGAGCAGTTCTTC. The gene calls are TRBV7-9 and TRBJ2-1, with TRBD2 matching over 10 bases. The CDR3 is made up of 15 amino acids. Germline V lookup: CDR1 SEHNR, CDR2 FQNEAQ (reference sequence). The trim removed 5 bases at V and 7 bases at J, leaving 8 bases unmatched.

This clone appeared a few times. The chain joins TRBV29-1 to TRBJ2-2, with 8 bases lining up with TRBD1. The CDR3 sequence is 16 residues long. CDR1 and CDR2 from the germline V gene are SQVTM and ANQGSEA. Germline trimming cut 0 bases from V and 0 bases from J; bases unmatched to any gene: 3. The CDR3 protein is CSVEEGQAANTGELFF. CDR3 in DNA: TGCAGCGTTGAAGAGGGACAGGCGGCGAACACCGGGGAGCTGTTTTTT.